This TCR beta chain was sequenced for a study of identical twins. One entry per CDR3 protein results from TCRdb running MiXCR on the 5' RACE reads. This sample has hundreds of thousands of distinct CDR3 sequences, with around a sixth found just once. Trimming cost V 2 bases and J 0 bases, with 15 bases left between them. This CDR3 has 17 residues. CDR1 is SGHRS and CDR2 is YFSETQ in the germline V gene. These same data were also listed under a study on T cells expressing NK-cell markers.

Sequenced input: PBMCs. The chain is built from TRBV5-1 and TRBJ2-1; TRBD2 is a possible D gene (6 bases). The source is a woman under 30 in good health. In DNA form, the CDR3 reads TGCGCCAGCAGCTTAATCGGGGGAGTCAGCTCCTACAATGAGCAGTTCTTC. Translated, it gives CASSLIGGVSSYNEQFF.